This is a list of T cell receptor beta chains from one sample in a study of type 1 regulatory T cells. Their antigens are not known. TCRdb itself ran the reads through MiXCR, one entry per CDR3 protein. The table includes about 60,000 distinct CDR3 sequences, 62% detected once. Material: cultured non-Tr1 T cells, either the whole culture or a sorted T cell fraction (not recorded which). Every receptor here comes from a human donor in good health. The CDR3 runs from the conserved cysteine through the conserved F or W. The D gene is left open where the match is weak. Size tells how often a clone was seen (once, few, many) or the class of an expanded clone, and some rows leave it out.

V gene,D gene,J gene,clone size,CDR3 DNA,CDR3 protein
TRBV27,TRBD2,TRBJ2-7,.,TGTGCCAGTGGACTAGCGGGAGTATACGAGCAGTACTTC,CASGLAGVYEQYF
TRBV19,.,TRBJ2-1,.,TGTGCCAGTAGTAGAGGTTCAAGCTCCTACAATGAGCAGTTCTTC,CASSRGSSSYNEQFF
TRBV11-3,TRBD2,TRBJ2-2,.,TGTGCCAGCAGCTTAGTAGCGGGAGGAGTTACCGGGGAGCTGTTTTTT,CASSLVAGGVTGELFF
TRBV7-6,.,TRBJ1-5,.,TGTGCCAGCAGCTTAGGGACAGATCAGCCCCAGCATTTT,CASSLGTDQPQHF
TRBV29-1,TRBD1,TRBJ2-7,.,TGCAGCGTGAGTACCGGGACAGGGGGCCGAAGGAGATACGAGCAGTACTTC,CSVSTGTGGRRRYEQYF
TRBV10-2,TRBD1,TRBJ2-1,once,TGCGCCAGCCTGGGGGACAGGGGTTTCTACAATGAGCAGTTCTTC,CASLGDRGFYNEQFF
TRBV6-2/TRBV6-3,.,TRBJ2-5,.,TGTGCCAGCAGTTCCTTACAAGAGACCCAGTACTTC,CASSSLQETQYF
TRBV5-7,TRBD1,TRBJ2-1,.,TGTGCCAGCAGCTTCGGGACAGAGATCAATGAGCAGTTCTTC,CASSFGTEINEQFF
TRBV5-6,TRBD2,TRBJ2-7,.,TGTGCCAGCAGCATACCGGGACTAGCCGTATACGAGCAGTACTTC,CASSIPGLAVYEQYF
TRBV10-3,TRBD2,TRBJ2-5,few,TGTGCCATCAGTCCAGGGACTAGCGGGACCTCCCAAGAGACCCAGTACTTC,CAISPGTSGTSQETQYF
TRBV4-3,TRBD1,TRBJ2-5,.,TGCGCCAGCAGCCTAAGCGGGACAGGGGGATTAGGGACCCAGTACTTC,CASSLSGTGGLGTQYF
TRBV5-1,.,TRBJ1-1,.,TGCGCCAGCAGCCCGGACAGAATGAACACTGAAGCTTTCTTT,CASSPDRMNTEAFF
TRBV6-6,.,TRBJ1-5,.,TGTGCCAGCACCCAAAAGGAAATTCCTTGGGGCAATCAGCCCCAGCATTTT,CASTQKEIPWGNQPQHF
TRBV6-5,.,TRBJ1-1,.,TGTGCCAGCAGTTACTCGGGGGTAAGGAGTGAAGCTTTCTTT,CASSYSGVRSEAFF
TRBV4-3,TRBD2,TRBJ2-7,few,TGCGCCAGCAGCCGCGAGCGGGAACCGGCCTACGAGCAGTACTTC,CASSREREPAYEQYF
TRBV7-2,.,TRBJ2-7,.,TGTGCCAGCAGCCGGCCCGGGGCCTCCTACGAGCAGTACTTC,CASSRPGASYEQYF
TRBV7-2,.,TRBJ2-2,.,TGTGCCAGCAGCTTAGAAAGTTTTACCGGGGAGCTGTTTTTT,CASSLESFTGELFF
TRBV5-4,TRBD2,TRBJ2-7,few,TGTGCCAGCAGCTTGGCCAGGGGACTAGCGGGAGCTTCCTACGAGCAGTACTTC,CASSLARGLAGASYEQYF